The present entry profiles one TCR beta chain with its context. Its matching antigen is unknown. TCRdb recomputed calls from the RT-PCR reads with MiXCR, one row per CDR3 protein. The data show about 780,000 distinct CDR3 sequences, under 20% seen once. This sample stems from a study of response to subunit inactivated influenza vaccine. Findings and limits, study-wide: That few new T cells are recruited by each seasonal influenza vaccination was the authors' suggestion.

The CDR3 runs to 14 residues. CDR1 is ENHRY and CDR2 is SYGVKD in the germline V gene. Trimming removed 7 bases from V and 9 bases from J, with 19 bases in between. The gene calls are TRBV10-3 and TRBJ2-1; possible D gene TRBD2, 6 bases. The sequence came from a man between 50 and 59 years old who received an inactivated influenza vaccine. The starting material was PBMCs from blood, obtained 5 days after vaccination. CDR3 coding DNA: TGTGCCATCACCGGCGAACTAGCCGGGTTTGAGCAGTTCTTC. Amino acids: CAITGELAGFEQFF.